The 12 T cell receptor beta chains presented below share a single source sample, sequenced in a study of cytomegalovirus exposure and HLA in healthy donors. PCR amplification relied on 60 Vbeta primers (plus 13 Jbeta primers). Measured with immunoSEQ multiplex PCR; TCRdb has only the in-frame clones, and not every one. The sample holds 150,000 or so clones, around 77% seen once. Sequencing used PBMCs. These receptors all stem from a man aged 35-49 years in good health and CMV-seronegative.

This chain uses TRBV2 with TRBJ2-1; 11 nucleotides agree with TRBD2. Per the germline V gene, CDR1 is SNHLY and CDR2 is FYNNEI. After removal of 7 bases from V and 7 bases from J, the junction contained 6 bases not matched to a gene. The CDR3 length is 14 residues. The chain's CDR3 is CASTLLAGDNEQFF. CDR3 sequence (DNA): TGTGCCAGCACGTTACTAGCGGGAGATAATGAGCAGTTCTTC.

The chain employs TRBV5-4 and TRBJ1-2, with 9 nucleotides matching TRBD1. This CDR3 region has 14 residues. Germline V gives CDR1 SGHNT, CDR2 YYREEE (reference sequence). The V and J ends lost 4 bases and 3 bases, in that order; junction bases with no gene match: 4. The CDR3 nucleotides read TGTGCCAGCAGCACCGGGACAGGGCACTATGGCTACACCTTC. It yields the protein CASSTGTGHYGYTF.

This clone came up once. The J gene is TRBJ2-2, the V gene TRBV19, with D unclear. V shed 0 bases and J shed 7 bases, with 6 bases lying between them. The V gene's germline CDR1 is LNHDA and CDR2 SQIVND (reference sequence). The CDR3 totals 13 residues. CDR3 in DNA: TGTGCCAGTAGTATAGAGCGTGTCGGGGAGCTGTTTTTT. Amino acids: CASSIERVGELFF.

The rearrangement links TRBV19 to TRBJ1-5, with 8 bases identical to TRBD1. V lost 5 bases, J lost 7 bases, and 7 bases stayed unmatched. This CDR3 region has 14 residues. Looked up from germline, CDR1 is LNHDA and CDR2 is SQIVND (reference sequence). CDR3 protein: CASSVRQGRQPQHF. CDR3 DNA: TGTGCCAGTAGTGTCCGACAGGGGAGACAGCCCCAGCATTTT.

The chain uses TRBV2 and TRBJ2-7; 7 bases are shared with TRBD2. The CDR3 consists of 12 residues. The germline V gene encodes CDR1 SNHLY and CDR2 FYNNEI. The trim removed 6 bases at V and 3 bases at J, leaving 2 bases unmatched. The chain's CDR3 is CASRAGVYEQYF. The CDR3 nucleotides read TGTGCCAGCAGGGCGGGGGTCTACGAGCAGTACTTC.

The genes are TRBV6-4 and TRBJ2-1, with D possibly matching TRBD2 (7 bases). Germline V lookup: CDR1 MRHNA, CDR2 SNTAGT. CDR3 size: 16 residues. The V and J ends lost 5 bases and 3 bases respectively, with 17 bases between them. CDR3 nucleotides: TGTGCCAGCAGTAGACTGGGGGGAGGGGGCTACAATGAGCAGTTCTTC. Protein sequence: CASSRLGGGGYNEQFF.

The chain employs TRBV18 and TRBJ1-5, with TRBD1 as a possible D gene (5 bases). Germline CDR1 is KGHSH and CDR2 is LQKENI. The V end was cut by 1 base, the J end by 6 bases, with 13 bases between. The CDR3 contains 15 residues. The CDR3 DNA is TGTGCCAGCTCACCACAAGTCGGGGGAGGTCAGCCCCAGCATTTT. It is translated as CASSPQVGGGQPQHF.

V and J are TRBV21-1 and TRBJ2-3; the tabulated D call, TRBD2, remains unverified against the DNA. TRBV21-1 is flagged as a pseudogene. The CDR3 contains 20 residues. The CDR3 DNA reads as TGTGCCAGCAGCAAGTGGGGGGGCGTCCGGACTAGCGGGAGGTTTGATACGCAGTATTTT. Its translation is CASSKWGGVRTSGRFDTQYF.

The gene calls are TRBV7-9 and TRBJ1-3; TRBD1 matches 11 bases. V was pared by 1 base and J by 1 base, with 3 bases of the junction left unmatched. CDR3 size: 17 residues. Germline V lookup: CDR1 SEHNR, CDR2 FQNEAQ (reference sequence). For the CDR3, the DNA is TGTGCCAGCAGCTTAGGGACAGGGGGCGCTTCTGGAAACACCATATATTTT. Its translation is CASSLGTGGASGNTIYF.

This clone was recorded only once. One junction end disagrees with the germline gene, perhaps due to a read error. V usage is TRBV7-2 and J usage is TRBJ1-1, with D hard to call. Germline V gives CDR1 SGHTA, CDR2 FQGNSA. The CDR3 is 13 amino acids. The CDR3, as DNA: TGTGCCAGCAGCCTAGCAGAGAGCACTGAAGCTTTCTTT. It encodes CASSLAESTEAFF.

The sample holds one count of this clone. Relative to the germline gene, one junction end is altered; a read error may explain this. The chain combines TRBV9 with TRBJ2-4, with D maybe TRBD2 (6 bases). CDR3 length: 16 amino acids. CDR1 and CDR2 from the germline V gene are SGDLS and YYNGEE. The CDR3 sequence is CASSAGTLSPGNSQYF. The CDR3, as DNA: TGTGCCAGCAGCGCCGGGACTCTAAGCCCAGGCAACAGTCAGTACTTC.

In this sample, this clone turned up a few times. The CDR3 DNA is TGCGCCAGCAGCCTACTAGCGTTGAGAGCTATGGGGCTTGGGAGATACGAGCAGTACTTC. Its translation is CASSLLALRAMGLGRYEQYF. This chain joins TRBV4-1 and TRBJ2-7; the match to TRBD2 covers 7 bases. Germline loops: CDR1 MGHRA, CDR2 YSYEKL. V shed 4 bases and J 4 bases; nucleotides not matched to a gene: 25. This CDR3 region has 20 residues.